This T cell receptor beta chain was documented in a study of blood T cells in healthy people across ages. Study-level findings and limits: The study found TCR beta diversity correlated strongly with naive T cell percentage.

On this clonotype itself: What it binds is unknown.

Donation came from healthy Caucasian individuals in Russia who were aged roughly 6 to 95. Each donor's blood draw was ten milliliters of peripheral blood. CDR1 MNHEY and CDR2 SVGEGT come from the germline V gene. The CDR3 is made up of 13 amino acids. V gave up 6 bases and J gave up 6 bases; unmatched junction bases: 1. Primers used in a second PCR of about 6 to 11 cycles were a sample-barcoded 5' primer and a J-beta primer mix. A tag from a template-switch adaptor with 12 random nucleotides marked each cDNA molecule. Via MiXCR, TCRdb re-called the 5' RACE reads, giving one row per CDR3 protein. This table has roughly 900,000 distinct CDR3 sequences, around 28% appearing once.

The source of this sequence is a woman of 80 years or more in good health. What was sequenced was blood. The chain uses TRBV6-2 or TRBV6-3 and TRBJ1-5; 11 bases are a match to TRBD1. Here the CDR3 reads CASRDRGLQPQHF. The DNA for the CDR3 is TGTGCCAGCAGGGACAGGGGGCTTCAGCCCCAGCATTTT.